This T cell receptor (beta chain) came from a study of CD8 T cells in Susac syndrome. About the study: Roughly six sequenced Susac syndrome patients had clinically active disease, while 8 or 9 were in remission. Study-wide findings and caveats: No clonal expansion appeared among CD4+ T cells in Susac patients.

This clonotype has only one observation. Its matching antigen is unknown. With random hexamers, 0.5 to 1 ug RNA was reverse transcribed. Amplification of TCR beta CDR3 spanned 54 Vbeta and 13 Jbeta via immunoSEQ multiplex PCR. TCRdb used MiXCR to reprocess the immunoSEQ multiplex PCR reads, holding one entry per CDR3 protein. Among over 100,000 distinct CDR3 sequences listed, 96% were seen once. This CDR3 has 15 residues. V was pared by 0 bases and J by 4 bases, with 13 bases between. Germline V gene sequence: CDR1 SGDLS, CDR2 YYNGEE. This sequence originates from a human donor with Susac syndrome. Sequencing input: CD4+ T cells from PBMCs. The V gene is TRBV9, the J gene TRBJ1-2, with D perhaps matching TRBD1 (5 bases). CDR3 bases: TGTGCCAGCAGCGTAGGCGGGCAGGGAGCCTATGGCTACACCTTC. This gives the protein CASSVGGQGAYGYTF.